This T cell receptor (beta chain) was recovered during a study of blood T cell repertoires in COVID-19. About the study: Donors in the United States, Italy and Spain gave samples during acute or convalescent COVID-19. PBMCs, B-cell-depleted T cells, or T cells provided the cDNA or gDNA that made up the material.

Original handling: Nucleated cell number was recorded as an estimate derived from reference gene primer amplification. Measured with immunoSEQ multiplex PCR; TCRdb has only the in-frame clones, and not every one. For V, J and clone size, that table is used; D and trimming come from the DNA. The sample yields 120,000 or so clones, less than 75% seen once. CDR3 size: 16 residues. The ends were cut back, 4 bases at V and 5 bases at J, with 18 bases in the middle. Germline V gives CDR1 WSHSY, CDR2 SAAADI. The sequenced sample was peripheral blood. The receptor was isolated from a human donor with acute or convalescent COVID-19. The donor label of this sample is uncertain. The chain employs TRBV10-2 and TRBJ2-1; D might be TRBD2 (5 bases). CDR3: CASSAGRSGSDNEQFF. Written as DNA, the CDR3 is TGCGCCAGCAGTGCGGGCCGGAGCGGATCGGACAATGAGCAGTTCTTC.